The 14 T cell receptor beta chains below all came from one sample that was sequenced in a study of blood T cell repertoires in COVID-19. Libraries were prepared by immunoSEQ multiplex PCR; TCRdb keeps only in-frame clonotypes and omits some of them. The repertoire holds 100,000 or so clones, with 65% to 85% as singletons. The sequenced sample consisted of peripheral blood. These receptors were obtained from a woman between 55 and 75 years old with acute or convalescent COVID-19.

The chain combines TRBV4-1 with TRBJ1-4; maybe TRBD1 (5 bases). This CDR3 has 16 residues. V was shortened by 4 bases and J by 7 bases, with 19 bases between the two germline ends. Germline-derived CDR1 and CDR2 are MGHRA and YSYEKL. The CDR3: CASSLSGPPQGEKLFF. Here the CDR3 DNA reads TGCGCCAGCAGCCTTTCAGGGCCCCCCCAGGGTGAAAAACTGTTTTTT.

This chain connects TRBV6-5 to TRBJ1-2; D is uncertain. The CDR3 length is 15 residues. Germline lookup yields CDR1 MNHEY and CDR2 SVGAGI. The V and J ends lost 2 bases and 3 bases respectively, with 13 bases between them. This chain's CDR3 is CASSYVGGSDYGYTF. CDR3 DNA: TGTGCCAGCAGTTACGTGGGCGGGAGCGACTATGGCTACACCTTC.

The rearrangement uses TRBV24-1 and TRBJ2-3; a weak D match, TRBD1 (5 bases). The CDR3 has 16 amino acids. Germline lookup yields CDR1 KGHDR and CDR2 SFDVKD. The V and J ends lost 4 bases and 1 base respectively, with 14 bases between them. CDR3 bases: TGTGCCACCAGTGACCCTCAGACAGTACGCACAGATACGCAGTATTTT. Translated: CATSDPQTVRTDTQYF.

This clone was observed a few times. The rearrangement links TRBV5-5 to TRBJ2-3; 8 nucleotides align to TRBD1. Germline trimming cut 0 bases from V and 4 bases from J; bases unmatched to any gene: 7. From germline, CDR1 is SGHKS and CDR2 YYEKEE (reference sequence). The CDR3 is 16 amino acids. CDR3 sequence (DNA): TGTGCCAGCAGCTTGGTTCCAGGGGGCCCCGCAGATACGCAGTATTTT. It encodes CASSLVPGGPADTQYF. Drawing the rest from reference TRBV5-5 and TRBJ2-3, the complete variable domain is DAGVTQSPTHLIKTRGQQVTLRCSPISGHKSVSWYQQVLGQGPQFIFQYYEKEERGRGNFPDRFSARQFPNYSSELNVNALLLGDSALYLCASSLVPGGPADTQYFGPGTRLTVL.

The gene calls are TRBV18 and TRBJ2-7; 9 bases align to TRBD1. The ends lost 6 bases at V and 5 bases at J; junction bases unmatched: 8. Germline-derived CDR1 and CDR2 are KGHSH and LQKENI. This CDR3 has 14 residues. CDR3 residues: CASSPGQGPHEQYF. For the CDR3, the DNA is TGTGCCAGCTCCCCGGGACAGGGTCCCCACGAGCAGTACTTC.

The gene calls are TRBV5-4 and TRBJ2-1; 11 bases are shared with TRBD1. The CDR3 runs to 13 residues. The germline V gene encodes CDR1 SGHNT and CDR2 YYREEE (reference sequence). V shed 3 bases and J 9 bases; nucleotides not matched to a gene: 2. The CDR3 nucleotides read TGTGCCAGCAGCTCGGGACAGGGGGTTGAGCAGTTCTTC. It encodes CASSSGQGVEQFF. The complete variable domain, with remaining parts taken from reference TRBV5-4 and TRBJ2-1, reads ETGVTQSPTHLIKTRGQQVTLRCSSQSGHNTVSWYQQALGQGPQFIFQYYREEENGRGNFPPRFSGLQFPNYSSELNVNALELDDSALYLCASSSGQGVEQFFGPGTRLTVL.

The chain combines TRBV5-4 with TRBJ2-3; TRBD2 matches at 11 bases. Germline loops: CDR1 SGHNT, CDR2 YYREEE (reference sequence). After removal of 6 bases from V and 3 bases from J, the junction contained 18 bases not matched to a gene. CDR3 length: 19 residues. The CDR3 bases are TGTGCCAGCAACCAACGGGCTAGCGGGGGGCGGGCTGGGACAGATACGCAGTATTTT. Encoded protein: CASNQRASGGRAGTDTQYF.

V is TRBV12-3 or TRBV12-4 and J is TRBJ1-3; D remains unclear. The CDR3 is 13 amino acids. Trimming took off 1 base at V and 4 bases at J, with 5 bases between the two ends. The DNA of the CDR3 is TGTGCCAGCAGTTTAGAACTAGGAAACACCATATATTTT. Protein product: CASSLELGNTIYF.

The V call is TRBV3-1 (or the pseudogene TRBV3-2), the J call TRBJ1-4; a weak D match, TRBD1 (5 bases). Germline-derived CDR1 and CDR2 are LGHDT and YNNKEL (reference sequence). The CDR3 spans 15 residues. V was cut by 1 base and J by 2 bases, with 8 bases left in between. The CDR3 nucleotides are TGTGCCAGCAGCCAAGGGACACACACTAATGAAAAACTGTTTTTT. It is translated as CASSQGTHTNEKLFF.

This clone came up a few times. V gene TRBV27 combines with J gene TRBJ2-7, with D possibly being TRBD2 (6 bases). The germline gives CDR1 MNHEY, CDR2 SMNVEV (reference sequence). The CDR3 loop spans 16 amino acids. Trimming removed 6 bases from V and 1 base from J, with 19 bases in between. CDR3 DNA: TGTGCCAGCAGAATTTATGGGGCCCGGGAGTCCTACGAGCAGTACTTC. It encodes CASRIYGARESYEQYF.

This clone occurred once. The genes are TRBV3-1 (or the pseudogene TRBV3-2) and TRBJ1-6; no clear D gene. CDR1 LGHDT and CDR2 YNNKEL come from the germline V gene (reference sequence). Between the trimmed V and J ends, which lost 3 bases and 10 bases, there was a span of 16 bases. The CDR3 covers 15 residues. The CDR3 here is CASSQTGMSGSPLHF. The CDR3 nucleotides are TGTGCCAGCAGCCAGACTGGGATGAGCGGGTCACCCCTCCACTTT.

The gene calls are TRBV14 and TRBJ1-5; perhaps TRBD1 as D (6 bases). CDR3 size: 13 residues. Germline-derived CDR1 and CDR2 are SGHDN and FVKESK. Deletions cut 5 bases from V and 7 bases from J, with 12 bases between. The CDR3 region has the DNA TGTGCCAGCAGCGATGGGGGGGGCCAGCCCCAGCATTTT. This codes for CASSDGGGQPQHF.

The genes are TRBV7-2 and TRBJ2-3; TRBD2 matches at 10 bases. CDR1 SGHTA and CDR2 FQGNSA come from the germline V gene. V gave up 7 bases and J gave up 1 base; unmatched junction bases: 5. There are 15 residues in the CDR3. The CDR3 reads CASTFLAGGTDTQYF. Written as DNA, the CDR3 is TGTGCCAGCACCTTTCTAGCGGGGGGCACAGATACGCAGTATTTT.

The rearrangement joins TRBV7-9 to TRBJ1-1; a weak D match, TRBD1 (6 bases). Trimming removed 8 bases from V and 1 base from J, with 17 bases in between. Germline CDR1 reads SEHNR; CDR2 reads FQNEAQ (reference sequence). The CDR3 contains 15 residues. CDR3 in amino acids: CASLPWTETNTEAFF. The CDR3 nucleotides read TGTGCCAGCTTGCCCTGGACAGAGACGAACACTGAAGCTTTCTTT.